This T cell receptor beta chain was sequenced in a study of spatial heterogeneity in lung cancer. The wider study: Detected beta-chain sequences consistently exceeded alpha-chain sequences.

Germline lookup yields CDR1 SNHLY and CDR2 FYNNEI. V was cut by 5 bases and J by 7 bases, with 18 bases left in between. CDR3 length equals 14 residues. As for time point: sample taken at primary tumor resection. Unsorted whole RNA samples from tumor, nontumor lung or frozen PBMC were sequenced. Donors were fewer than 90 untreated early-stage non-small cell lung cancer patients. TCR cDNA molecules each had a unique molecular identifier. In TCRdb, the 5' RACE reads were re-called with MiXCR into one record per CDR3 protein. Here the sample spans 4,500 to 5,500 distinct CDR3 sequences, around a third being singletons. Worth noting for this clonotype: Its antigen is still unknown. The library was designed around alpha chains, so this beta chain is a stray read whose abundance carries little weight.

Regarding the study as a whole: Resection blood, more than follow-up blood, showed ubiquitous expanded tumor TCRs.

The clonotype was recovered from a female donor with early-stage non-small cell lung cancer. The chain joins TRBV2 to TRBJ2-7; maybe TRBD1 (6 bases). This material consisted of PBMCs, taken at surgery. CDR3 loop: CASSSDRSVREQYF. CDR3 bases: TGTGCCAGCAGTTCCGACAGGAGTGTAAGGGAGCAGTACTTC. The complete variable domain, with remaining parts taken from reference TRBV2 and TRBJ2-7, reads EPEVTQTPSHQVTQMGQEVILRCVPISNHLYFYWYRQILGQKVEFLVSFYNNEISEKSEIFDDQFSVERPDGSNFTLKIRSTKLEDSAMYFCASSSDRSVREQYFGPGTRLTVT.